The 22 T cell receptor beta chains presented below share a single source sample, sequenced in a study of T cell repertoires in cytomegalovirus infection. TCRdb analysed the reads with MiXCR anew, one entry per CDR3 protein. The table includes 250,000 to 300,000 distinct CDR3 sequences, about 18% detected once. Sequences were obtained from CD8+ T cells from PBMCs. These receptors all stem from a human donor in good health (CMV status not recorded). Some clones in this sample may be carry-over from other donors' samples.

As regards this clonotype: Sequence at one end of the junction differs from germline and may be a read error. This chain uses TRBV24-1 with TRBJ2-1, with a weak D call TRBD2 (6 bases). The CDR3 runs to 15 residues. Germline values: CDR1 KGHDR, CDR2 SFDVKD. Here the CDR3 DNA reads TGTGCCAACAGTGGAGGGACGGTGACCTACAATGAGCAGTTCTTC. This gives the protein CANSGGTVTYNEQFF.

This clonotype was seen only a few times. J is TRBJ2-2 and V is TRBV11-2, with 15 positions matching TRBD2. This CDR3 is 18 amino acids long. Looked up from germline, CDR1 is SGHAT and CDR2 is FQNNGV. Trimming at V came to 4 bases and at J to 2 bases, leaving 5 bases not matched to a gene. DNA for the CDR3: TGTGCCAGCAGCTCACGGACTAGCGGGGGGGTCAACACCGGGGAGCTGTTTTTT. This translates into CASSSRTSGGVNTGELFF.

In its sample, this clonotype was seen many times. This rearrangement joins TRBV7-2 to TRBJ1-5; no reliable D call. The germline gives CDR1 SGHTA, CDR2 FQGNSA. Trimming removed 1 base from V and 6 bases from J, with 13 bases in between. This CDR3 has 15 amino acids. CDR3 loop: CASSLEDGAIQPQHF. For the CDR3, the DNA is TGTGCCAGCAGCTTAGAGGATGGCGCCATTCAGCCCCAGCATTTT.

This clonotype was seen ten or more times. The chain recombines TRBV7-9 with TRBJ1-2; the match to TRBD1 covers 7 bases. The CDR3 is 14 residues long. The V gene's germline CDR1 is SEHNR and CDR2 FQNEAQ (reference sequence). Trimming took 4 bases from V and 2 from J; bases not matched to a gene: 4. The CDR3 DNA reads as TGTGCCAGCAGCTCCCCGACAGGGAACTATGGCTACACCTTC. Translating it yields CASSSPTGNYGYTF.

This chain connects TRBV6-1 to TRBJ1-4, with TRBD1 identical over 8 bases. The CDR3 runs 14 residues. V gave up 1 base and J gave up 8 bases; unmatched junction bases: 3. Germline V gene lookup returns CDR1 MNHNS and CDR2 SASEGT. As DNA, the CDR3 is TGTGCCAGCAGTGAAGGGACAGGGAGGGAAAAACTGTTTTTT. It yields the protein CASSEGTGREKLFF.

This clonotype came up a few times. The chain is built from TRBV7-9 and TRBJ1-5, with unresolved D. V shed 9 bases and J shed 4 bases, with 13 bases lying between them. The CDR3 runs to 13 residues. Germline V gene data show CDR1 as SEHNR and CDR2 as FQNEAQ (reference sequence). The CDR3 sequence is CASTKEGNQPQHF. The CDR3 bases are TGTGCCAGTACCAAGGAAGGGAATCAGCCCCAGCATTTT.

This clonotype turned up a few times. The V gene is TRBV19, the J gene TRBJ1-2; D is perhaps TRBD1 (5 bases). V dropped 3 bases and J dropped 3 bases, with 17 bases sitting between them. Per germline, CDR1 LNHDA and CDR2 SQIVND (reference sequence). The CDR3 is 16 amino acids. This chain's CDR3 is CASSISLTWGDYGYTF. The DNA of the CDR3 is TGTGCCAGTAGTATCTCCTTAACGTGGGGGGACTATGGCTACACCTTC.

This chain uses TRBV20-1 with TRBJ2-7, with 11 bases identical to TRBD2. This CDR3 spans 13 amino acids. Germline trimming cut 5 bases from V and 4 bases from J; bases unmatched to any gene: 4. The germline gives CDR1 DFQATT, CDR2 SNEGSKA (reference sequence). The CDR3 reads CSAPSGGKYEQYF. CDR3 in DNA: TGCAGTGCTCCTAGCGGGGGGAAGTACGAGCAGTACTTC.

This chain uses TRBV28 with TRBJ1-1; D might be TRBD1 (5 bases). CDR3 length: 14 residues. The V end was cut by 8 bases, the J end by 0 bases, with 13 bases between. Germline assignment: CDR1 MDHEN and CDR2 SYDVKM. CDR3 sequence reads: CASRPDSLNTEAFF. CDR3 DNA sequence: TGTGCCAGCCGCCCAGACAGCTTGAACACTGAAGCTTTCTTT. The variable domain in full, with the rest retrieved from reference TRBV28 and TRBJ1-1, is DVKVTQSSRYLVKRTGEKVFLECVQDMDHENMFWYRQDPGLGLRLIYFSYDVKMKEKGDIPEGYSVSREKKERFSLILESASTNQTSMYLCASRPDSLNTEAFFGQGTRLTVV.

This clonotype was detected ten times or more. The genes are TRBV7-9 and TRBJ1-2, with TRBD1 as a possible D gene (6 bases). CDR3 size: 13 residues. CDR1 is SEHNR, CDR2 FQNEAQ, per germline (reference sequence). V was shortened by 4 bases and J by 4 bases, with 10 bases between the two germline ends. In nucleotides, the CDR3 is TGTGCCAGCAGCTCCGAAGGGGGCTATGGCTACACCTTC. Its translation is CASSSEGGYGYTF.

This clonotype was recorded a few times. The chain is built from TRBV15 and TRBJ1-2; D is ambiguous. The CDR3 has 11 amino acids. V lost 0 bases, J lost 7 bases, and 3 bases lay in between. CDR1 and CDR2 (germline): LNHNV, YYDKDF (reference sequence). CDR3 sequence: CATSRDGGYTF. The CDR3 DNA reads TGTGCCACCAGCAGAGATGGTGGCTACACCTTC.

Written as DNA, the CDR3 is TGTGCCAGCAGCTTCTCCGGGACAGGGGACGAGCAGTACTTC. Encoded protein: CASSFSGTGDEQYF. V usage is TRBV11-2 and J usage is TRBJ2-7; TRBD1 matches 10 bases. V shed 3 bases and J 5 bases; nucleotides not matched to a gene: 4. CDR3 length: 14 amino acids. The germline V gene encodes CDR1 SGHAT and CDR2 FQNNGV.

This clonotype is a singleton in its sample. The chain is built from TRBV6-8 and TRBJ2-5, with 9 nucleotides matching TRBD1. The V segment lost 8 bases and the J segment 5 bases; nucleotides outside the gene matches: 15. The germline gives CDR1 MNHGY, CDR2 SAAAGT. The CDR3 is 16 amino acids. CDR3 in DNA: TGTGCCAGCGACACGGACAGGGGTTTTTTGGCTGAGACCCAGTACTTC. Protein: CASDTDRGFLAETQYF.

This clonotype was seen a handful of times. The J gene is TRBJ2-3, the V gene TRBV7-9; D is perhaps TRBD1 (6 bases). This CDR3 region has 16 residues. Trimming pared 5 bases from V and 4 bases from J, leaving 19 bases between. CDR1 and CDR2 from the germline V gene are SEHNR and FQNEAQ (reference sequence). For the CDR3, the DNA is TGTGCCAGCAGCGGAAGCTCGAAGGCAGGGGCAGATACGCAGTATTTT. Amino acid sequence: CASSGSSKAGADTQYF. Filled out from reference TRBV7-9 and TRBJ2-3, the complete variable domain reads DTGVSQNPRHKITKRGQNVTFRCDPISEHNRLYWYRQTLGQGPEFLTYFQNEAQLEKSRLLSDRFSAERPKGSFSTLEIQRTEQGDSAMYLCASSGSSKAGADTQYFGPGTRLTVL.

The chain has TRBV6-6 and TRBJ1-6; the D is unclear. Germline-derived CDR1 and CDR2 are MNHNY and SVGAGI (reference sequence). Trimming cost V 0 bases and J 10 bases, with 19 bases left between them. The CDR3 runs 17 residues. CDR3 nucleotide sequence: TGTGCCAGCAGTTACTCGGTGGACCCCACCGCAGACTCACCCCTCCACTTT. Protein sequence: CASSYSVDPTADSPLHF.

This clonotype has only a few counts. CDR3 coding DNA: TGTGCCAGCAGCCCCGGCCGGGACCTTCACAATGAGCAGTTCTTC. Amino acid sequence: CASSPGRDLHNEQFF. The rearrangement joins TRBV7-2 to TRBJ2-1; the D call may be TRBD1 or TRBD2 (5 bases each). The CDR3 loop spans 15 amino acids. Germline V gene lookup returns CDR1 SGHTA and CDR2 FQGNSA. Trimming pared 5 bases from V and 5 bases from J, leaving 16 bases between.

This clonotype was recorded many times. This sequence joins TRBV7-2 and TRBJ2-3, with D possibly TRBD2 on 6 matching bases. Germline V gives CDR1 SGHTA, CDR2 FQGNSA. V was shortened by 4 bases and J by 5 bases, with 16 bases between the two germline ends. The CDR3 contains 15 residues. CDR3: CASSSYERGRDTQYF. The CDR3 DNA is TGTGCCAGCAGCTCCTACGAACGGGGGAGAGATACGCAGTATTTT.

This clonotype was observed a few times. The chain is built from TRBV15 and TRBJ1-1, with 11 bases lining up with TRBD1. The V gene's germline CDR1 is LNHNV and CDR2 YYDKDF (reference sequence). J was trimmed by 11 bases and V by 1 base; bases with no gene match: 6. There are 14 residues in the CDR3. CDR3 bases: TGTGCCACCAGCAGAGCCCGGGACAGGGGGTTGGCTTTCTTT. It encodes CATSRARDRGLAFF.

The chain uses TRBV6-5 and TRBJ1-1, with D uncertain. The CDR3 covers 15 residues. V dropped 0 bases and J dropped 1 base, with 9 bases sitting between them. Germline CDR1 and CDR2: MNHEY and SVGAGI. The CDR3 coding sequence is TGTGCCAGCAGTTACTCGATCGTGGGGAACACTGAAGCTTTCTTT. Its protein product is CASSYSIVGNTEAFF.

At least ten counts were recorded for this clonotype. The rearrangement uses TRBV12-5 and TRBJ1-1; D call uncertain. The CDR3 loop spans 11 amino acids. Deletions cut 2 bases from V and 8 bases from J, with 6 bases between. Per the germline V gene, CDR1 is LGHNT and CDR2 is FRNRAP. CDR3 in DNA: TGTGCTAGTGGTTTGTCTGACGAAGCTTTCTTT. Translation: CASGLSDEAFF.

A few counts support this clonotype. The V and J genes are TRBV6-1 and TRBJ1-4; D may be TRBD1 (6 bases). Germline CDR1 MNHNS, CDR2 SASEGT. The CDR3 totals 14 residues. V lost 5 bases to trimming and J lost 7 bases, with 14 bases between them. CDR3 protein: CASSNRAAGEKLFF. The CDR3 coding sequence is TGTGCCAGCAGTAACAGGGCCGCCGGTGAAAAACTGTTTTTT.

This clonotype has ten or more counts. The CDR3 DNA sequence: TGTGCCAGTAACCCTCAACGGGGCGGCGAACCCCTCCACTTT. This sequence encodes CASNPQRGGEPLHF. V usage is TRBV19 and J usage is TRBJ1-6, with D maybe TRBD1 (5 bases). Germline CDR1 reads LNHDA; CDR2 reads SQIVND (reference sequence). The V end was cut by 7 bases, the J end by 12 bases, with 19 bases between. The CDR3 contains 14 residues. Supplemented by reference TRBV19 and TRBJ1-6, the full variable domain reads DGGITQSPKYLFRKEGQNVTLSCEQNLNHDAMYWYRQDPGQGLRLIYYSQIVNDFQKGDIAEGYSVSREKKESFPLTVTSAQKNPTAFYLCASNPQRGGEPLHFGNGTRLTVT.